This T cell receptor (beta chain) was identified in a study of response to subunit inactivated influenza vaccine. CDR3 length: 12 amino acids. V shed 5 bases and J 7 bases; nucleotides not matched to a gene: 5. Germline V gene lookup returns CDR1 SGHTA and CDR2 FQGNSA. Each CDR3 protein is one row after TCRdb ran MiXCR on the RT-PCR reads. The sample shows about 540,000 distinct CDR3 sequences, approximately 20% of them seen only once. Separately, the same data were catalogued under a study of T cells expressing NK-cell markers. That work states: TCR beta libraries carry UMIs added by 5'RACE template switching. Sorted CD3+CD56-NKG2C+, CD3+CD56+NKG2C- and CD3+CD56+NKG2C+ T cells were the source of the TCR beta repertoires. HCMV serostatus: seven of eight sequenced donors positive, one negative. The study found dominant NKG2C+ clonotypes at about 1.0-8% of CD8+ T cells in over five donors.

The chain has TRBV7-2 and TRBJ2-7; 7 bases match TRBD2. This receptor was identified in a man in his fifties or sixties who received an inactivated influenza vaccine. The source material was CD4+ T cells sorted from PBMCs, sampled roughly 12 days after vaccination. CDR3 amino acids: CASSRGSGEQYF. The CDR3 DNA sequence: TGTGCCAGCAGCCGCGGGAGTGGGGAGCAGTACTTC.